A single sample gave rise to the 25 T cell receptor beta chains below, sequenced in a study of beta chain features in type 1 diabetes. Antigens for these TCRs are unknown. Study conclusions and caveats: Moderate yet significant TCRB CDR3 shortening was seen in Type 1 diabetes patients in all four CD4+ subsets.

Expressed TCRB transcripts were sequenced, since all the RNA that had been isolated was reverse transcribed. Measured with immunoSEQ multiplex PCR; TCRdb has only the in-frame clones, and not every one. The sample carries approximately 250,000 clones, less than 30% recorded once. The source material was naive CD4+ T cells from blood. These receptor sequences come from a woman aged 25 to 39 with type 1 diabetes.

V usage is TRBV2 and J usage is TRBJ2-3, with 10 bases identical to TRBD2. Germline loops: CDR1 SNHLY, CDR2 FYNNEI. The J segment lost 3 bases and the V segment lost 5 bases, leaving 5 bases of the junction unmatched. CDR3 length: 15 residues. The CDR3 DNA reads TGTGCCAGCAGTTCGCGGACTAGCGGTACAGATACGCAGTATTTT. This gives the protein CASSSRTSGTDTQYF.

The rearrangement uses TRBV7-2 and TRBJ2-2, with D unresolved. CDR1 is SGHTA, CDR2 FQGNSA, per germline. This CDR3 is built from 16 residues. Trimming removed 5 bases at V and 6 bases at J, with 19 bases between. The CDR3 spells CASSPQADTIPGELFF. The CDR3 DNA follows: TGTGCCAGCAGCCCACAAGCTGACACGATCCCCGGGGAGCTGTTTTTT.

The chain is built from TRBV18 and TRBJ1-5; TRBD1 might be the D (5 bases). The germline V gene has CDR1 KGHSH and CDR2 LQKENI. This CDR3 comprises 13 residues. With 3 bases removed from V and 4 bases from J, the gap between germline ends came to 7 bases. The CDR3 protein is CASSPNRNQPQHF. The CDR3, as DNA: TGTGCCAGCTCACCTAACAGGAATCAGCCCCAGCATTTT.

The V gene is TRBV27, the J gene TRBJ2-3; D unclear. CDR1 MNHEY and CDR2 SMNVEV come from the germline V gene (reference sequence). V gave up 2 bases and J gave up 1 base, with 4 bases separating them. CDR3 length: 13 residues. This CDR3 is CASSLLRTDTQYF. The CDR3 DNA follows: TGTGCCAGCAGTTTACTCCGCACAGATACGCAGTATTTT.

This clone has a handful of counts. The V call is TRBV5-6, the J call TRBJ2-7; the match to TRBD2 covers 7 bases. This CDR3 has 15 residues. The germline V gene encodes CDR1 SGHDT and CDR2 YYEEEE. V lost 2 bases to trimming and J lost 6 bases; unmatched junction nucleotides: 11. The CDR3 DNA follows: TGTGCCAGCAGCTTAGCGGGAAATTCCAGAGGCGAGCAGTACTTC. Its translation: CASSLAGNSRGEQYF.

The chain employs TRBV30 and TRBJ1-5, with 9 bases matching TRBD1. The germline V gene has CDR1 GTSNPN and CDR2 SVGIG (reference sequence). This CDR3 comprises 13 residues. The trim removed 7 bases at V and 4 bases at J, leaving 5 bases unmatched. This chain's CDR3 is CALETGGNQPQHF. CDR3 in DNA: TGTGCCTTAGAGACAGGGGGGAATCAGCCCCAGCATTTT.

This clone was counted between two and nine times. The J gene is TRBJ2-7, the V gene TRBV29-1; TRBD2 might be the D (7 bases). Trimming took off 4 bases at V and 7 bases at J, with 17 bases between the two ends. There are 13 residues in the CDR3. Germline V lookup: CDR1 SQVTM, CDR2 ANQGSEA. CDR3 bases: TGCAGCGTTGTGGGGGGGCGCCCCCTGGAGCAGTACTTC. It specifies CSVVGGRPLEQYF.

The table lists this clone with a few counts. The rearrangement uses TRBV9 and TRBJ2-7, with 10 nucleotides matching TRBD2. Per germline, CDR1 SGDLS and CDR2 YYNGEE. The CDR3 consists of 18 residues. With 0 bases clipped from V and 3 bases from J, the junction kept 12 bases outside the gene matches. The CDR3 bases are TGTGCCAGCAGCGTAGGGCAATGGGCTAGCGGGAGTGGCTACGAGCAGTACTTC. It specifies CASSVGQWASGSGYEQYF.

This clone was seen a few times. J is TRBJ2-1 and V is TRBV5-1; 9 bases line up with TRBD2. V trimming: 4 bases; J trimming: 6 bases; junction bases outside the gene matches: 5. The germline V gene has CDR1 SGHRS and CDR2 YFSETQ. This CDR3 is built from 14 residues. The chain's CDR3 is CASSPSTSGNEQFF. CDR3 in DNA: TGCGCCAGCAGCCCCTCGACTAGCGGCAATGAGCAGTTCTTC.

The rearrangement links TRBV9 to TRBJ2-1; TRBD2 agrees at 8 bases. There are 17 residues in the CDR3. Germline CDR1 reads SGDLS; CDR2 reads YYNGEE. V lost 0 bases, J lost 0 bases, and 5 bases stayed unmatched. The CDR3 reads CASSVDGSGSSYNEQFF. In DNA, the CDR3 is TGTGCCAGCAGCGTAGACGGCAGCGGGAGCTCCTACAATGAGCAGTTCTTC.

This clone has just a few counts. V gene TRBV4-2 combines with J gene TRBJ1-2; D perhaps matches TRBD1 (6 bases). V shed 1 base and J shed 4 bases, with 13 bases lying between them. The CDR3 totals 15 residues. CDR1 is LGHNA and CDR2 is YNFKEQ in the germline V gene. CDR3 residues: CASSQALQGSYGYTF. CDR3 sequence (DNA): TGTGCCAGCAGCCAAGCGCTACAGGGCTCCTATGGCTACACCTTC.

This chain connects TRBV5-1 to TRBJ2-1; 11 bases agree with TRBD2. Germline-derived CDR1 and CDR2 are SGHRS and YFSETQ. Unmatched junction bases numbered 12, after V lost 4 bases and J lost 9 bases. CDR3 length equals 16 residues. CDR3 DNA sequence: TGCGCCAGCAGCCCGTTAGCGGGAGGGCGGAATCCTGAGCAGTTCTTC. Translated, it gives CASSPLAGGRNPEQFF.

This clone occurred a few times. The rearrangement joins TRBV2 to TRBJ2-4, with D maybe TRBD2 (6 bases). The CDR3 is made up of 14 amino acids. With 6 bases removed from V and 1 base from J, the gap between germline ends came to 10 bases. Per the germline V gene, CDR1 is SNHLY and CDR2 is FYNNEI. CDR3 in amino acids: CASRGGLAKNIQYF. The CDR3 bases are TGTGCCAGCAGGGGGGGTTTGGCCAAAAACATTCAGTACTTC.

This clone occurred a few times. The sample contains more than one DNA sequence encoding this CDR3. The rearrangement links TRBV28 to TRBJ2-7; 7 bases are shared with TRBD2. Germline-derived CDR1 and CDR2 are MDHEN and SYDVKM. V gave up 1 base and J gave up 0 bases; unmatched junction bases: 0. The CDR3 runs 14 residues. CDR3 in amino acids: CASSLSGGSYEQYF. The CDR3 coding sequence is TGTGCCAGCAGTTTATCGGGAGGCTCCTACGAGCAGTACTTC. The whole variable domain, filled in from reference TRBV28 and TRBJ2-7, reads DVKVTQSSRYLVKRTGEKVFLECVQDMDHENMFWYRQDPGLGLRLIYFSYDVKMKEKGDIPEGYSVSREKKERFSLILESASTNQTSMYLCASSLSGGSYEQYFGPGTRLTVT.

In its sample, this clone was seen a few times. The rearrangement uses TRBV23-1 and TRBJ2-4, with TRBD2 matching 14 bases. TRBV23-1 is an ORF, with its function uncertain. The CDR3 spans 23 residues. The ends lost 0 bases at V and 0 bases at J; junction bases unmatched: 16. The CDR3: CASSQSRQGAGLAGGLAKNIQYF. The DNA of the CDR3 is TGCGCCAGCAGTCAATCAAGGCAGGGGGCCGGACTAGCGGGAGGCCTAGCCAAAAACATTCAGTACTTC.

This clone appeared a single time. CDR3 nucleotides: TGTGCCAGCAGCTCCCGGGACAGGGTCCCCAAAAACATTCAGTACTTC. Translation gives CASSSRDRVPKNIQYF. This chain connects TRBV11-2 to TRBJ2-4; 9 bases align to TRBD1. Per germline, CDR1 SGHAT and CDR2 FQNNGV. J gave up 2 bases and V 4 bases, and 6 bases lay outside the gene matches. CDR3 length equals 16 residues. Looking up the rest from reference TRBV11-2 and TRBJ2-4 gives the full variable domain: EAGVAQSPRYKIIEKRQSVAFWCNPISGHATLYWYQQILGQGPKLLIQFQNNGVVDDSQLPKDRFSAERLKGVDSTLKIQPAKLEDSAVYLCASSSRDRVPKNIQYFGAGTRLSVL.

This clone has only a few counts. In nucleotides, the CDR3 is TGTGCCAGCAGCCCGGCAGGGAACACTGAAGCTTTCTTT. Its translation is CASSPAGNTEAFF. This chain joins TRBV7-9 and TRBJ1-1; D is uncertain. The germline V and J ends were trimmed by 5 bases and 1 base, with 8 bases remaining between them. The CDR3 loop spans 13 amino acids. CDR1 SEHNR and CDR2 FQNEAQ come from the germline V gene (reference sequence).

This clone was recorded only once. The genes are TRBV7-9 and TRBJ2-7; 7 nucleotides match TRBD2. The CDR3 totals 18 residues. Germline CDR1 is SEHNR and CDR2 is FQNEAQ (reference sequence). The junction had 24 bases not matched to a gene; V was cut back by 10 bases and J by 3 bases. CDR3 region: CATTRSSSGEKKNYEQYF. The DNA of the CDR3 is TGTGCCACCACGAGATCCTCAAGCGGGGAAAAGAAAAACTACGAGCAGTACTTC.

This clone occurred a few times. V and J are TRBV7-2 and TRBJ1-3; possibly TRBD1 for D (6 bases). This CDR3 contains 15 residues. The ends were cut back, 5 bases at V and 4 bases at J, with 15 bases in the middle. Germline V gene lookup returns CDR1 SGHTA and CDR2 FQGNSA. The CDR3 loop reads CASSPTGTRGNTIYF. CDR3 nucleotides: TGTGCCAGCAGCCCGACCGGGACACGAGGAAACACCATATATTTT.

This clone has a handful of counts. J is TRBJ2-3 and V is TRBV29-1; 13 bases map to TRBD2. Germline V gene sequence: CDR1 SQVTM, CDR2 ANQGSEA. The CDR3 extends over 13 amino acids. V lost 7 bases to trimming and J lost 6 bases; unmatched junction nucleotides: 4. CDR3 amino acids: CSGLAGGPDTQYF. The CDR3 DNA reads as TGCAGCGGACTAGCGGGAGGTCCTGATACGCAGTATTTT.

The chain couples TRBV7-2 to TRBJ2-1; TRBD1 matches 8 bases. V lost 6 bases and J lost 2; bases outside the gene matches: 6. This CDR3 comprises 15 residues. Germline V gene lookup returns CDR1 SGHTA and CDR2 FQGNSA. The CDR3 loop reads CASSRDRGPYNEQFF. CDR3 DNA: TGTGCCAGCAGTCGTGACAGGGGTCCCTACAATGAGCAGTTCTTC.

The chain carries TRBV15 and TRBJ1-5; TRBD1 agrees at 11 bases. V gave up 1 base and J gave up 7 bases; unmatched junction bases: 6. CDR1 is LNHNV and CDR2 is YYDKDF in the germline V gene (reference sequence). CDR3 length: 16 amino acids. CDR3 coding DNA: TGTGCCACCAGCAGAGTATTGGGACAGGGGGGCCAGCCCCAGCATTTT. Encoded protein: CATSRVLGQGGQPQHF.

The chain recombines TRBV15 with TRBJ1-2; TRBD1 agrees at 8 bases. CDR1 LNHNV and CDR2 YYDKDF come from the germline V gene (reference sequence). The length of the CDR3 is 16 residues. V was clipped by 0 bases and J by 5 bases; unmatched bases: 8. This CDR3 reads CATSREFPGGSYGYTF. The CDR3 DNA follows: TGTGCCACCAGCAGAGAGTTTCCAGGGGGCTCGTATGGCTACACCTTC.

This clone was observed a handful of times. CDR3 loop: CASSAEGATNEKLFF. The CDR3 nucleotides read TGTGCCAGCAGTGCCGAGGGTGCAACTAATGAAAAACTGTTTTTT. V is TRBV6-1 and J is TRBJ1-4, with D unresolved. The CDR3 covers 15 residues. V lost 4 bases and J 0 bases, leaving 9 bases between the germline ends. Looked up from germline, CDR1 is MNHNS and CDR2 is SASEGT.

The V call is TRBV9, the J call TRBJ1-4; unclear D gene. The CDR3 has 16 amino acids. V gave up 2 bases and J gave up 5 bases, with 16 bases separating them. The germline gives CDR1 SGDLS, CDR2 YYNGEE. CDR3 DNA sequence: TGTGCCAGCAGCGTTGCCCCCGATACAGCAAATGAAAAACTGTTTTTT. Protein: CASSVAPDTANEKLFF.